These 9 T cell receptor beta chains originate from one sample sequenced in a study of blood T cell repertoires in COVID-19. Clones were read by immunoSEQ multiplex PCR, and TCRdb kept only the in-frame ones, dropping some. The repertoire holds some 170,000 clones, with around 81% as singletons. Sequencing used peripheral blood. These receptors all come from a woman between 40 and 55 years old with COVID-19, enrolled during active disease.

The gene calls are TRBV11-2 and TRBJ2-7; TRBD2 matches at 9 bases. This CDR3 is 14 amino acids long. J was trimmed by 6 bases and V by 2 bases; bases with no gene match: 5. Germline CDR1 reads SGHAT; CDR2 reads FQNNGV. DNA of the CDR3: TGTGCCAGCAGCTTAACTCGGACTAGCGTCGAGCAGTACTTC. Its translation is CASSLTRTSVEQYF.

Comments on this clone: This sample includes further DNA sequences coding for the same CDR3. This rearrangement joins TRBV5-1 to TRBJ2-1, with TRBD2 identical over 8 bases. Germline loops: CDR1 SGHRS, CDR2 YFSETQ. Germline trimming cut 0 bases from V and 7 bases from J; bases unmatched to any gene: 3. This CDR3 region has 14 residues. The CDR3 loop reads CASSLGLAGNEQFF. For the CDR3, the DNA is TGCGCCAGCAGCTTGGGGCTAGCGGGTAATGAGCAGTTCTTC.

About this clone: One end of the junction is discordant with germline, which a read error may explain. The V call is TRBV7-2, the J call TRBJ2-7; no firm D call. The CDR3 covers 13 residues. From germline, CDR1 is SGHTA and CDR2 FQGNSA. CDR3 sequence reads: CASSLDVGSEQYF. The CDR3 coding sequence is TGTGCCAGCAGTTTAGATGTGGGCAGCGAGCAGTACTTC.

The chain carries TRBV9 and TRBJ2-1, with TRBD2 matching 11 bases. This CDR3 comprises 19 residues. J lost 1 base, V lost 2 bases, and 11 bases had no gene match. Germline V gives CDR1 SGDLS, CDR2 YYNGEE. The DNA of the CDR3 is TGTGCCAGCAGCGTGTTGGATGGTAGCGGGGGGGTTTCCTACAATGAGCAGTTCTTC. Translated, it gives CASSVLDGSGGVSYNEQFF.

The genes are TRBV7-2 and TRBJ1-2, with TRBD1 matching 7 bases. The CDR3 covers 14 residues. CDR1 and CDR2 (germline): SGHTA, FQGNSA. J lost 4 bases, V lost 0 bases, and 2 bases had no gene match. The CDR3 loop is CASSLARTGYGYTF. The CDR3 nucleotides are TGTGCCAGCAGCTTAGCTAGGACAGGCTATGGCTACACCTTC. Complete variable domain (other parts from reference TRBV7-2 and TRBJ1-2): GAGVSQSPSNKVTEKGKDVELRCDPISGHTALYWYRQSLGQGLEFLIYFQGNSAPDKSGLPSDRFSAERTGGSVSTLTIQRTQQEDSAVYLCASSLARTGYGYTFGSGTRLTVV.

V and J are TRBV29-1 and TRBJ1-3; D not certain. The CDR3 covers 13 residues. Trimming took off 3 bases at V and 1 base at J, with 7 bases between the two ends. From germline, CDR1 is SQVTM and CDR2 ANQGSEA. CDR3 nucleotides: TGCAGCGTTGAGGCGGAATCTGGAAACACCATATATTTT. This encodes CSVEAESGNTIYF.

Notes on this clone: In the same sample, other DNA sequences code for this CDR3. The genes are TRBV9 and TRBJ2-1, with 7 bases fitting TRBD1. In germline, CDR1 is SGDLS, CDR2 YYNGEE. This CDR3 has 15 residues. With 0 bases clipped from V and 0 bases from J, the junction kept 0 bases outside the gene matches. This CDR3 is CASSVGQGSYNEQFF. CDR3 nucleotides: TGTGCCAGCAGCGTAGGACAGGGCTCCTACAATGAGCAGTTCTTC.

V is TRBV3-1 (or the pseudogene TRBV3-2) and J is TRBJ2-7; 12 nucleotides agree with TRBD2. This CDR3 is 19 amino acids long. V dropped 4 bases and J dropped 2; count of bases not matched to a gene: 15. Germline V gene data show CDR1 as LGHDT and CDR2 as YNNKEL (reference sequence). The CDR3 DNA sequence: TGTGCCAGCAGCCCACCTGCGGGACTAGCGGGCCGGCGGGCCTACGAGCAGTACTTC. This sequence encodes CASSPPAGLAGRRAYEQYF.

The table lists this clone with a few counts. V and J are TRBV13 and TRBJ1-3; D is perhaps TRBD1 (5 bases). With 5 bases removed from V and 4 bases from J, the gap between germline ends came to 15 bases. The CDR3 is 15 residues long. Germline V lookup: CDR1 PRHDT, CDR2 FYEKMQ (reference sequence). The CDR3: CASSRPGTLGNTIYF. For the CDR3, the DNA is TGTGCCAGCAGCCGCCCCGGGACTCTCGGAAACACCATATATTTT.